This T cell receptor beta chain was identified in a study of cytomegalovirus exposure and HLA in healthy donors. The study's findings and limits: It was only CMV serostatus that was available as immune exposure information.

Of note for this clone: The target antigen is unknown.

The PCR had 60 Vbeta and 13 Jbeta primers. Some clones are missing from TCRdb's copy, which holds only in-frame ones; the method was immunoSEQ multiplex PCR. This sample has 100,000 to 150,000 clones, with around 83% found just once. V gave up 2 bases and J gave up 11 bases, with 7 bases separating them. The V gene's germline CDR1 is LNHDA and CDR2 SQIVND (reference sequence). This CDR3 contains 11 residues. The sequenced material came from PBMCs. V usage is TRBV19 and J usage is TRBJ1-5; D not certain. The origin of this receptor is a woman between 45 and 60 years old in good health and CMV-seropositive. As DNA, the CDR3 is TGTGCCAGTAGTATAAGCGGAGCCCAGCATTTT. Translation gives CASSISGAQHF.